The sequence of this TCR beta chain was determined in a study of Graves' ophthalmopathy and Graves' hyperthyroidism. The authors amplified TCR beta CDR3 regions from RNA transcripts. First-round RT-PCR employed HTBI primers, with a second-round multiplex PCR after it. TCRdb re-analysed the multiplex PCR reads in MiXCR, keeping a single row per CDR3 protein. This sample carries more than 1,000,000 distinct CDR3 sequences, about 38% of them seen once, and the ten largest clones take around 10%. Broader study findings: The 13-signature model separated ophthalmopathy from stable hyperthyroidism at almost 90% sensitivity and roughly 83% specificity. The majority of expanded thyroid clonotypes above 0.001 frequency also occurred in blood.

Participants with hyperthyroidism, aged 18 to 65, were newly diagnosed with under 2 months' duration. Patients were left out if they had other autoimmune diseases, uncontrolled infections, pregnancy or lactation. The count of this clonotype is one. Its antigen is not identified. The V gene's germline CDR1 is MGHDK and CDR2 SYGVNS. The V and J ends lost 4 bases and 4 bases respectively, with 10 bases between them. CDR3 length equals 13 residues. The TCR originated in an adult man with Graves' hyperthyroidism. The V gene is TRBV25-1, the J gene TRBJ2-5; D gene uncertain. Specimen: peripheral blood or thyroid tissue (not recorded which). The CDR3 region has the DNA TGTGCCAGCAGTGTTTCCGGGTCAGAGACCCAGTACTTC. Protein product: CASSVSGSETQYF. Drawing the rest from reference TRBV25-1 and TRBJ2-5, the complete variable domain is EADIYQTPRYLVIGTGKKITLECSQTMGHDKMYWYQQDPGMELHLIHYSYGVNSTEKGDLSSESTVSRIRTEHFPLTLESARPSHTSQYLCASSVSGSETQYFGPGTRLLVL.